This TCR beta chain comes out of a study of vaccination and CD4 T cells after COVID-19. Whole-study context: Six men and four women formed the convalescents, two being Hispanic. Post-vaccine sampling followed dose two by a median 72 days (range 14 to 241).

With the Oncomine TCR Beta short-read assay, DNA from cultured CD4+ T cells was sequenced. Genomic DNA extraction was carried out from cultured CD4+ T cells. TCRdb passed the PCR reads through MiXCR, listing each CDR3 protein once. Here the sample spans fewer than 20,000 distinct CDR3 sequences, 39% being singletons. The table lists this clonotype with a few counts. Its antigen is not identified. Whole-study results and caveats: Only after vaccination were a median approximately 86% of convalescents' reactive clones seen.

The V and J ends lost 1 base and 5 bases respectively, with 11 bases between them. Germline values: CDR1 SEHNR, CDR2 FQNEAQ (reference sequence). CDR3 length: 15 residues. Treatment indicated: approximately nine-day PBMC culture with coronavirus spike peptide pools or control peptides (ViraFEST assay). The sequence was obtained from a human donor who had recovered from COVID-19. The chain carries TRBV7-9 and TRBJ2-2; tentative D call: TRBD2 (5 bases). This specimen was CD4+ T cells from blood, cultured in vitro, taken before SARS-CoV-2 vaccination. CDR3 nucleotide sequence: TGTGCCAGCAGCTTAGGGGTTAGCGCTACCGGGGAGCTGTTTTTT. As protein: CASSLGVSATGELFF.